Included here is one T cell receptor beta chain sequence, with context. This clonotype was counted a few times. Its antigen specificity is not known. No much larger clonotype is one base removed from it; base qualities were not supplied. This entry belongs to a study of T-cell reconstitution after alpha-beta-depleted transplantation in children (dated by TCRdb to 2015 to 2016). For the wider study: T-cell immune reconstitution after TCRalphabeta/CD19-depleted allogeneic hematopoietic cell transplantation in children was quantitatively tracked in the study by means of TCR repertoire profiling. Here is what the overall study found, with its caveats: In some patients, the high TCRbeta diversity seen at day 60 was put down to recipient T cells and intrathymic progenitors that had survived conditioning. Hyperexpanded clone frequencies declined over subsequent months; after one year, T-cell counts and TCRbeta diversity were mostly attributed to newly produced T cells. The apparently early recovery of alphabetaT-cell counts about two months after transplant reportedly depended on only several hundred rapidly expanded clones that came from non-depleted graft cells.

Library construction relied on PCR. Sequenced using an Illumina HiSeq 2500. TCR libraries were prepared with molecular barcoding, using unique molecular identifiers to normalize TCRbeta repertoire quantification. In TCRdb, the public reads were trimmed at Q25 with fastp and aligned with MiXCR, with productive beta chains retained. Duplicate CDR3 protein sequences are folded into a single record with the most common DNA and genes. Present in this sample are a few hundred thousand distinct CDR3 sequences, roughly 30% of which were seen just once. The ten largest make up approximately 39% of the sample. The germline V and J ends show losses of 5 bases and 1 base respectively, and no gene match explains 1 base of the junction. The germline V gene encodes CDR1 SQVTM and CDR2 ANQGSEA. The CDR3 goes from the cysteine to the phenylalanine over 13 residues. Only the CDR3 portion is preserved as DNA: 39 bases, with reading frame beginning at the first base.

The intended sense of this specimen's treatment or condition label: allogeneic hematopoietic cell transplantation with graft depleted of TCRalphabeta T cells and CD19 B cells. TCRalphabeta/CD19-depleted allogeneic hematopoietic cell grafts were given to the transplant recipients, all of whom were children. Here the sequenced sample was PBMCs, taken before TCRalphabeta/CD19-depleted stem cell transplant. The sequence links TRBV29-1 to TRBJ2-7, with 11 bases matching TRBD2. This TCR came from a boy younger than two with Wiskott-Aldrich syndrome, due to receive a stem cell transplant. The DNA is as follows: TGCAGCGTTCGACTAGCGGGATCCTACGAGCAGTACTTC. It is translated as CSVRLAGSYEQYF.